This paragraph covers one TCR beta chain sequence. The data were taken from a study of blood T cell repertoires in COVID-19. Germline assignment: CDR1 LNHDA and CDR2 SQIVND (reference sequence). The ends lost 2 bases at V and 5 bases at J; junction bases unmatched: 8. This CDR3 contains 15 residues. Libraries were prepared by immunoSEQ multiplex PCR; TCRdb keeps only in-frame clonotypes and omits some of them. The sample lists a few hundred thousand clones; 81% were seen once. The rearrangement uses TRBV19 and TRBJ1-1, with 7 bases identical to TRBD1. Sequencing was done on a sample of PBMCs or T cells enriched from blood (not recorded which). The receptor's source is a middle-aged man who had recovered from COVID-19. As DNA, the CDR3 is TGTGCCAGTAGTATAAGTAGACAGGGAAGGACTGAAGCTTTCTTT. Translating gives CASSISRQGRTEAFF.